Below are 5 T cell receptor beta chains sequenced from a single sample in a study of beta chain features in type 1 diabetes. Expressed TCRB transcripts got sequenced, as all isolated RNA was reverse transcribed. Some clones are missing from TCRdb's copy, which holds only in-frame ones; the method was immunoSEQ multiplex PCR. The data hold more than 15,000 clones, with approximately 55% observed a single time. Sequencing was done on a sample of stem cell memory CD4+ T cells from blood. The receptor source for this set is a woman under 30 in good health.

The J gene is TRBJ1-4, the V gene TRBV18, with D unclear. V dropped 3 bases and J dropped 8 bases, with 10 bases sitting between them. Germline V CDR1 and CDR2: KGHSH, LQKENI. The CDR3 consists of 13 residues. CDR3 protein: CASSPRRREKLFF. The CDR3 nucleotides read TGTGCCAGCTCACCTCGGCGGAGAGAAAAACTGTTTTTT.

This clone was counted a few times. The V and J genes are TRBV19 and TRBJ1-2; the D gene is possibly TRBD1 (5 bases). The germline CDR1 and CDR2 sequences are LNHDA and SQIVND (reference sequence). The CDR3 is 14 residues long. Trimming removed 3 bases at V and 4 bases at J, with 12 bases between. CDR3 DNA: TGTGCCAGTAGTATCGGCAGGGCTGGCTATGGCTACACCTTC. It translates to CASSIGRAGYGYTF.

V is TRBV19 and J is TRBJ2-7, with 7 bases aligning to TRBD1. The CDR3 sequence is 12 residues long. V was pared by 6 bases and J by 6 bases, with 5 bases of the junction left unmatched. Per the germline V gene, CDR1 is LNHDA and CDR2 is SQIVND (reference sequence). The CDR3 nucleotides read TGTGCCAGTAGGCAAGACAGGGCCGAGCAGTACTTC. Its translation: CASRQDRAEQYF.

V gene TRBV12-5 combines with J gene TRBJ1-5, with D tentatively TRBD1 (5 bases). V was shortened by 6 bases and J by 5 bases, with 32 bases between the two germline ends. The CDR3 is 20 amino acids. Per the germline V gene, CDR1 is LGHNT and CDR2 is FRNRAP. The CDR3 DNA is TGTGCTAGTGGCCCTCGGCGGGGCGGCCTCAGGCAGCCGGAAGATCAGCCCCAGCATTTT. Its translation is CASGPRRGGLRQPEDQPQHF.

The rearrangement uses TRBV5-1 and TRBJ1-4, with 11 bases aligning to TRBD1. The germline V gene has CDR1 SGHRS and CDR2 YFSETQ. The CDR3 is made up of 14 amino acids. The V gene end was trimmed by 4 bases and the J gene end by 10 bases; junction bases not matched to a gene: 6. CDR3 nucleotide sequence: TGCGCCAGCAGCCCCGGACAGGGGGCTCGAAAACTGTTTTTT. Encoded protein: CASSPGQGARKLFF.